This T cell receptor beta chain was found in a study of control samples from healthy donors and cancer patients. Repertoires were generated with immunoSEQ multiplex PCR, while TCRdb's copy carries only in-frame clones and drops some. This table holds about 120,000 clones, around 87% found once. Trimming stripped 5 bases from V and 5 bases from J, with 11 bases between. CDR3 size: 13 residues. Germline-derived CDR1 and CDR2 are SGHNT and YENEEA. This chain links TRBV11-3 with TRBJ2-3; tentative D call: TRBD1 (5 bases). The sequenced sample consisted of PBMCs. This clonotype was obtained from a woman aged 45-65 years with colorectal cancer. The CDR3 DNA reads TGTGCCAGCAGCCCGCGCCAGGGAGATACGCAGTATTTT. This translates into CASSPRQGDTQYF.